Below are 9 T cell receptor beta chains sequenced from a single sample in a study of blood T cell repertoires in COVID-19. TCRdb's copy holds only in-frame clones and misses some; the assay was immunoSEQ multiplex PCR. Here the sample spans some 250,000 clones, around 90% being singletons. The sequencing input was peripheral blood. The receptors come from a human donor in a cohort sampled during active COVID-19.

J is TRBJ1-5 and V is TRBV4-1; 8 nucleotides match TRBD1. The ends lost 3 bases at V and 2 bases at J; junction bases unmatched: 3. This CDR3 spans 15 amino acids. CDR1 and CDR2 from the germline V gene are MGHRA and YSYEKL. CDR3 nucleotides: TGCGCCAGCAGCCACGGACAGGGCGGCAATCAGCCCCAGCATTTT. Translated, it gives CASSHGQGGNQPQHF.

The chain couples TRBV24-1 to TRBJ2-1, with D possibly matching TRBD1 (6 bases). The CDR3 sequence is 13 residues long. The germline CDR1 and CDR2 sequences are KGHDR and SFDVKD. Trimming left V 8 bases short and J 8 bases short, with 15 bases between. The CDR3 bases are TGTGCCACCACTCACAGGGCGATGGATGAGCAGTTCTTC. It specifies CATTHRAMDEQFF.

This clone was seen a single time. The chain has TRBV7-2 and TRBJ2-7; D is possibly TRBD2 (5 bases). The length of the CDR3 is 13 residues. V lost 2 bases and J lost 2, with 7 bases in between. The germline CDR1 and CDR2 sequences are SGHTA and FQGNSA. This CDR3 is CASSLHGTYEQYF. The CDR3 bases are TGTGCCAGCAGCTTACACGGGACCTACGAGCAGTACTTC.

CDR3 nucleotides: TGTGCCAGCAGCCAGGACACCTTCGAGCAGTTCTTC. Translating gives CASSQDTFEQFF. The chain combines TRBV14 with TRBJ2-1; weak D call: TRBD1 (5 bases). The V gene's germline CDR1 is SGHDN and CDR2 FVKESK. Between the trimmed V and J ends, which lost 3 bases and 10 bases, there was a span of 10 bases. The length of the CDR3 is 12 residues.

The chain links TRBV12-5 to TRBJ2-7; possibly TRBD2 for D (5 bases). Germline CDR1 LGHNT, CDR2 FRNRAP. V lost 0 bases, J lost 2 bases, and 8 bases lay in between. The CDR3 length is 14 residues. Here the CDR3 reads CASGLVMGAYEQYF. CDR3 bases: TGTGCTAGTGGTTTGGTTATGGGAGCCTACGAGCAGTACTTC. Full variable domain (rest looked up from reference TRBV12-5 and TRBJ2-7): DARVTQTPRHKVTEMGQEVTMRCQPILGHNTVFWYRQTMMQGLELLAYFRNRAPLDDSGMPKDRFSAEMPDATLATLKIQPSEPRDSAVYFCASGLVMGAYEQYFGPGTRLTVT.

The chain uses TRBV10-3 and TRBJ2-7; possibly TRBD1 for D (6 bases). V lost 4 bases and J lost 2, with 12 bases in between. Germline V gives CDR1 ENHRY, CDR2 SYGVKD. The CDR3 is made up of 14 amino acids. Here the CDR3 DNA reads TGTGCCATCAGTGCCACAGGGACCACCTACGAGCAGTACTTC. It is translated as CAISATGTTYEQYF.

V usage is TRBV7-6 and J usage is TRBJ2-5, with TRBD2 matching 8 bases. With 3 bases clipped from V and 4 bases from J, the junction kept 7 bases outside the gene matches. The CDR3 contains 15 residues. Germline CDR1 and CDR2: SGHVS and FNYEAQ. CDR3 sequence (DNA): TGTGCCAGCAGCTTCGGGAGGGGTTATGTAGAGACCCAGTACTTC. Encoded protein: CASSFGRGYVETQYF.

The chain is built from TRBV4-3 and TRBJ2-2; 8 bases are a match to TRBD2. The CDR3 extends over 16 amino acids. Germline V gives CDR1 LGHNA, CDR2 YSLEER. V lost 0 bases and J lost 8; bases outside the gene matches: 8. The CDR3 protein is CASSQDRTGGSGELFF. CDR3 nucleotide sequence: TGCGCCAGCAGCCAAGATCGAACGGGAGGGTCTGGGGAGCTGTTTTTT.

In DNA form, the CDR3 reads TGTGCCAGCAGCGTAGTGGGGGGTCAGCCCCAGCATTTT. Encoded protein: CASSVVGGQPQHF. The chain combines TRBV9 with TRBJ1-5; perhaps TRBD1 as D (5 bases). V was trimmed by 0 bases and J by 6 bases, leaving 7 bases between them. The CDR3 covers 13 residues. Germline loops: CDR1 SGDLS, CDR2 YYNGEE.